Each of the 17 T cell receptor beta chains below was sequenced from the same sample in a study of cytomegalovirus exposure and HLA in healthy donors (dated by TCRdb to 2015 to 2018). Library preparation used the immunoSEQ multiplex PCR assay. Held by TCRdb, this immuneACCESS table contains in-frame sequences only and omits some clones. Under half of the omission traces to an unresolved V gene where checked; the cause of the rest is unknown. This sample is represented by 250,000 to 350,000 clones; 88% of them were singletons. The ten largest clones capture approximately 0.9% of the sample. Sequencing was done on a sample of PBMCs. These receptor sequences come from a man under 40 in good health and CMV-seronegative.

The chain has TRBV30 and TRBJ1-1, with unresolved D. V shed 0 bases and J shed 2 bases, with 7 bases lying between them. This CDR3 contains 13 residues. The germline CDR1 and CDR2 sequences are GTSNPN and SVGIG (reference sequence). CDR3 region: CAWSVMLNTEAFF. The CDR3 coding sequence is TGTGCCTGGAGTGTAATGTTAAACACTGAAGCTTTCTTT. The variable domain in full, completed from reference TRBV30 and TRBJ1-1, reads SQTIHQWPATLVQPVGSPLSLECTVEGTSNPNLYWYRQAAGRGLQLLFYSVGIGQISSEVPQNLSASRPQDRQFILSSKKLLLSDSGFYLCAWSVMLNTEAFFGQGTRLTVV.

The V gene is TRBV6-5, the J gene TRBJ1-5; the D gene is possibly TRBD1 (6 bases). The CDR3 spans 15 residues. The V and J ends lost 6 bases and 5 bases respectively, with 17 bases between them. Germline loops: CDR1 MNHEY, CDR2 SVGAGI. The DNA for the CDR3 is TGTGCCAGCAGCCCACAGGGAGGGCGTTATCAGCCCCAGCATTTT. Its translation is CASSPQGGRYQPQHF.

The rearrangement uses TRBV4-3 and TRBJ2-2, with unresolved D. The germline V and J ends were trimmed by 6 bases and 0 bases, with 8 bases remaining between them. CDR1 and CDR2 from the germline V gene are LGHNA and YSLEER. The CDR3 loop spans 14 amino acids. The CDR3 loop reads CASSVTPNTGELFF. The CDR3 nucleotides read TGCGCCAGCAGTGTAACACCGAACACCGGGGAGCTGTTTTTT.

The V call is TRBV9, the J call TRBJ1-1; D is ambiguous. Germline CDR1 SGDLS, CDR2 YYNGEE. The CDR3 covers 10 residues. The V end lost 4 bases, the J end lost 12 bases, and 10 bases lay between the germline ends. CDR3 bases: TGTGCCAGCAGCCCCCGTACTTCTTTCTTT. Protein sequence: CASSPRTSFF. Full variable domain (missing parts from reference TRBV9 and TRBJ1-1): DSGVTQTPKHLITATGQRVTLRCSPRSGDLSVYWYQQSLDQGLQFLIQYYNGEERAKGNILERFSAQQFPDLHSELNLSSLELGDSALYFCASSPRTSFFGQGTRLTVV.

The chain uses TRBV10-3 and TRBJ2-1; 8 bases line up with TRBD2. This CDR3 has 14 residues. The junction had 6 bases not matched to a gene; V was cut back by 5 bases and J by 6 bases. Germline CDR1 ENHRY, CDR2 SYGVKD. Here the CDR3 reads CAISRSGGGNEQFF. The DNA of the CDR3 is TGTGCCATCAGTAGAAGCGGGGGTGGCAATGAGCAGTTCTTC.

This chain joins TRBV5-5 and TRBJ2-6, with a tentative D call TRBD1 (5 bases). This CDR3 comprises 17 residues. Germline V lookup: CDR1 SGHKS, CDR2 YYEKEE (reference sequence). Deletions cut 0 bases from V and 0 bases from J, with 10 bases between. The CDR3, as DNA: TGTGCCAGCAGCTTGGTGTTAAGGGGCTCTGGGGCCAACGTCCTGACTTTC. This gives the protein CASSLVLRGSGANVLTF.

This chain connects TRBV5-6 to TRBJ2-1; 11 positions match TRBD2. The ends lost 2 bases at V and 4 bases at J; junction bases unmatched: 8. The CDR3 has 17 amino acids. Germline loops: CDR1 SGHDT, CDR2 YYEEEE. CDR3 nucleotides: TGTGCCAGCAGCTTACGACTTACTAGCGGGGGATACAATGAGCAGTTCTTC. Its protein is CASSLRLTSGGYNEQFF.

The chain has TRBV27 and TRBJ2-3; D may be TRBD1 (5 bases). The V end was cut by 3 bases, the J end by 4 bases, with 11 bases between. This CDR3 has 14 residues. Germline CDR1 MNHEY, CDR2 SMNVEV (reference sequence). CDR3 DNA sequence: TGTGCCAGCAGTTTTTATAGGGGCCCAGATACGCAGTATTTT. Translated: CASSFYRGPDTQYF.

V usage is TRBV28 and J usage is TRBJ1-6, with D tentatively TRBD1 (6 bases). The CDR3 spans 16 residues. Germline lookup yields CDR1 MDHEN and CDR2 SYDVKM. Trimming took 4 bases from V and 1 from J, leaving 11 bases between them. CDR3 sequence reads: CASSSRTESYNSPLHF. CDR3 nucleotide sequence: TGTGCCAGCAGTTCCCGGACAGAGTCCTATAATTCACCCCTCCACTTT.

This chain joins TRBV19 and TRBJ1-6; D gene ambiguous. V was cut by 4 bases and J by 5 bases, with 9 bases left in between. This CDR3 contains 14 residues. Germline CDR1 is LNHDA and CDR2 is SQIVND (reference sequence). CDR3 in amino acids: CASSTPSNNSPLHF. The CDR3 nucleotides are TGTGCCAGTAGTACACCTAGTAATAATTCACCCCTCCACTTT.

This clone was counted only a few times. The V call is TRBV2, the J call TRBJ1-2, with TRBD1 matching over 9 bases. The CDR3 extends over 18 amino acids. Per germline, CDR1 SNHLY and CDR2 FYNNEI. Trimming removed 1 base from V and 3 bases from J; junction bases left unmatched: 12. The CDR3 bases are TGTGCCAGCAGTGAAGTAATAGTGTTGGACAGGGGAGACTATGGCTACACCTTC. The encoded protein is CASSEVIVLDRGDYGYTF.

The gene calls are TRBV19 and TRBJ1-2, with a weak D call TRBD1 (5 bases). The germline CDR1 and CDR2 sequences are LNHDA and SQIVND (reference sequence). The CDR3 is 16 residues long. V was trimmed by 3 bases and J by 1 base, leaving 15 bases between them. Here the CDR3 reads CASSIQGASFNYGYTF. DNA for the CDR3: TGTGCCAGTAGTATTCAAGGGGCGTCTTTTAACTATGGCTACACCTTC.

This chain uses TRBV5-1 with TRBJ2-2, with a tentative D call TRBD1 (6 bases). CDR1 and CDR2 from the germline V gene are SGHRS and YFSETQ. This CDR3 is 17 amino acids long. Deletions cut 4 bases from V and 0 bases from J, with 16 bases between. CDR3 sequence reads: CASSPPGTTANTGELFF. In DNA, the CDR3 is TGCGCCAGCAGCCCACCCGGGACAACGGCGAACACCGGGGAGCTGTTTTTT.

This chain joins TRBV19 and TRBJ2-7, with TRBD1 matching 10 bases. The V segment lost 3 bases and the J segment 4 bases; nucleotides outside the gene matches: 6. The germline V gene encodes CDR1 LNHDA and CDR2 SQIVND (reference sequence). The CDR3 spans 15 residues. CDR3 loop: CASSIPGQGRYEQYF. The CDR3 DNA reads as TGTGCCAGTAGTATTCCGGGACAGGGGAGGTACGAGCAGTACTTC.

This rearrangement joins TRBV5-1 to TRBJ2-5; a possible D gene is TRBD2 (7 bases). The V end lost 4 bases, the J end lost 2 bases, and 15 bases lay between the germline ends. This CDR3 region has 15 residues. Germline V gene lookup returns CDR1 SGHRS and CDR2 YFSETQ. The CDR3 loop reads CASSPRRGGQETQYF. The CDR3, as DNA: TGCGCCAGCAGCCCTCGGAGGGGGGGGCAAGAGACCCAGTACTTC.

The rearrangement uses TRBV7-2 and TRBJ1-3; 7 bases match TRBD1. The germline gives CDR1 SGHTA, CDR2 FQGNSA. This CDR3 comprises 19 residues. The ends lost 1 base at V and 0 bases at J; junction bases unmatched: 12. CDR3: CASSLVVRYGDSSGNTIYF. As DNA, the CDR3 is TGTGCCAGCAGCTTAGTCGTTCGGTATGGGGACAGCTCTGGAAACACCATATATTTT.

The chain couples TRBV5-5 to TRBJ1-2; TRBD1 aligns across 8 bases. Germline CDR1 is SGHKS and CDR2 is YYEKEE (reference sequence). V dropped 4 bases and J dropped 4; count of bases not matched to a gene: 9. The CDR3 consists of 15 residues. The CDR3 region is CASSLGQGPVYGYTF. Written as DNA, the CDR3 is TGTGCCAGCAGCCTCGGACAGGGACCGGTCTATGGCTACACCTTC.